Listed below are T cell receptor beta chains from one sample, sequenced in a study of blood T cell repertoires in COVID-19. TCRdb's table, derived via immunoSEQ multiplex PCR, lists solely in-frame clones and lacks some. The sample contains about 400,000 clones, over 75% of which appear only once. The sample was PBMCs or T cells enriched from blood (not recorded which). The receptors come from a man in his forties in a cohort exposed to, infected with or recovered from COVID-19 (not recorded which). Both conserved end residues are part of each CDR3. D genes are given only for firm matches. Only some rows state a clone size, as once, few, many or a class for expanded clones.

D gene,V gene,J gene,clone size,CDR3 protein,CDR3 DNA
TRBD2,TRBV6-5,TRBJ2-1,NA,CASIKLAGSGSEQFF,TGTGCCAGCATAAAACTAGCGGGAAGCGGCAGTGAGCAGTTCTTC
NA,TRBV29-1,TRBJ2-7,NA,CSVELRYEQYF,TGCAGCGTTGAGTTGCGCTACGAGCAGTACTTC
TRBD1,TRBV5-4,TRBJ2-7,NA,CASSPKGQGTYEQYF,TGTGCCAGCAGCCCCAAGGGACAGGGAACCTACGAGCAGTACTTC
TRBD2,TRBV20-1,TRBJ2-1,NA,CSASGVAGASSSYNEQFF,TGCAGTGCTAGTGGGGTAGCGGGAGCTTCCTCCTCCTACAATGAGCAGTTCTTC
TRBD1,TRBV30,TRBJ1-4,NA,CAWISVPGGKLFF,TGTGCCTGGATTTCGGTCCCAGGGGGAAAACTGTTTTTT
NA,TRBV10-3,TRBJ1-1,NA,CAISNTGNTEAFF,TGTGCCATCAGTAATACAGGGAACACTGAAGCTTTCTTT
NA,TRBV19,TRBJ2-1,few,CASSPVGPNEQFF,TGTGCCAGTAGTCCCGTGGGCCCCAATGAGCAGTTCTTC
TRBD2,TRBV29-1,TRBJ2-1,NA,CSVEDSGSSYNEQFF,TGCAGCGTTGAAGATAGCGGGAGCTCCTACAATGAGCAGTTCTTC
TRBD1,TRBV10-3,TRBJ1-1,NA,CAISQGAVTEAFF,TGTGCCATCAGTCAGGGGGCGGTCACTGAAGCTTTCTTT
TRBD2,TRBV5-1,TRBJ2-5,NA,CASSPTPLRLAGGNQETQYF,TGCGCCAGCAGCCCCACACCTCTTCGACTAGCGGGAGGCAATCAAGAGACCCAGTACTTC
NA,TRBV2,TRBJ2-1,NA,CASRGGSYNEQFF,TGTGCCAGCAGGGGAGGCAGCTACAATGAGCAGTTCTTC
NA,TRBV3-1/TRBV3-2,TRBJ2-3,NA,CASSRLRQDTDTQYF,TGTGCCAGCAGCCGCCTAAGACAGGACACAGATACGCAGTATTTT
TRBD1,TRBV5-6,TRBJ1-6,NA,CASREGQVKSSYNSPLHF,TGTGCCAGCAGAGAAGGACAGGTCAAGAGCTCCTATAATTCACCCCTCCACTTT
TRBD2,TRBV5-4,TRBJ2-2,NA,CASSLASGSHTGELFF,TGTGCCAGCAGCTTGGCTAGCGGGAGTCACACCGGGGAGCTGTTTTTT
TRBD1,TRBV28,TRBJ2-2,NA,CASRPLGTGGAGELFF,TGTGCCAGCAGACCACTTGGGACAGGGGGGGCCGGGGAGCTGTTTTTT
NA,TRBV18,TRBJ1-4,NA,CASSKSRATEKLFF,TGTGCCAGCTCAAAGTCCAGGGCTACTGAAAAACTGTTTTTT
NA,TRBV28,TRBJ1-5,few,CAIAGVEQPQHF,TGTGCCATCGCAGGGGTGGAACAGCCCCAGCATTTT
TRBD2,TRBV7-2,TRBJ2-1,NA,CASSPGLAGVDEQFF,TGTGCCAGCAGCCCAGGACTAGCGGGAGTCGATGAGCAGTTCTTC
TRBD1,TRBV3-1/TRBV3-2,TRBJ2-7,NA,CASSPRDRGGEQYF,TGTGCCAGCAGCCCCCGGGACAGGGGAGGGGAGCAGTACTTC
TRBD2,TRBV2,TRBJ2-1,NA,CASSVGTSGSNEQFF,TGTGCCAGCAGTGTTGGGACTAGCGGGAGTAATGAGCAGTTCTTC
TRBD2,TRBV19,TRBJ2-7,NA,CASSIGLAGGTYEQYF,TGTGCCAGTAGTATAGGACTAGCGGGAGGAACCTACGAGCAGTACTTC
NA,TRBV30,TRBJ1-2,NA,CAWSFGIVGGYTF,TGTGCCTGGAGTTTCGGGATTGTCGGTGGCTACACCTTC
TRBD2,TRBV19,TRBJ2-1,NA,CASSKRTSGSVNEQFF,TGTGCCAGTAGTAAAAGGACTAGCGGGAGCGTGAATGAGCAGTTCTTC
TRBD1,TRBV25-1,TRBJ1-2,NA,CASSVETGIWGYTF,TGTGCCAGCAGTGTTGAGACAGGGATATGGGGCTACACCTTC
TRBD1,TRBV3-1/TRBV3-2,TRBJ1-3,NA,CASSHRQGAFSAGNTIYF,TGTGCCAGCAGCCACAGACAGGGGGCATTTTCTGCTGGAAACACCATATATTTT
TRBD2,TRBV9,TRBJ2-1,NA,CASGGGPGQFF,TGTGCCAGCGGCGGGGGGCCAGGGCAGTTCTTC
TRBD1,TRBV7-2,TRBJ2-7,NA,CASSWTGGPTYEQYF,TGTGCCAGCAGCTGGACAGGGGGTCCTACCTACGAGCAGTACTTC
TRBD1,TRBV5-1,TRBJ2-7,NA,CASSYGQAEQYF,TGCGCCAGCAGCTACGGACAGGCGGAGCAGTACTTC
TRBD1,TRBV6-5,TRBJ1-1,NA,CASSSVDRNLEAFF,TGTGCCAGCAGTTCCGTGGACAGGAACCTTGAAGCTTTCTTT
NA,TRBV18,TRBJ2-7,NA,CASSDSSYEQYF,TGTGCCAGCTCCGACAGTTCCTACGAGCAGTACTTC
NA,TRBV19,TRBJ2-7,NA,CASSIPGVSSYEQYF,TGTGCCAGTAGTATCCCCGGGGTAAGCTCCTACGAGCAGTACTTC
NA,TRBV18,TRBJ2-6,NA,CASSGRAGANVLTF,TGTGCCAGCTCAGGCAGGGCTGGGGCCAACGTCCTGACTTTC
TRBD1,TRBV5-5,TRBJ2-1,NA,CASSPYFGTDNEQFF,TGTGCCAGCAGCCCCTACTTCGGGACAGACAATGAGCAGTTCTTC
TRBD1,TRBV30,TRBJ1-5,NA,CAWSMGQGYNQPQHF,TGTGCCTGGAGTATGGGACAGGGCTACAATCAGCCCCAGCATTTT
TRBD2,TRBV19,TRBJ2-7,NA,CASSIQAGEQYF,TGTGCCAGTAGCATCCAAGCGGGGGAGCAGTACTTC
NA,TRBV11-3,TRBJ1-5,NA,CASSLDEFKQPQHF,TGTGCCAGCAGCTTAGATGAGTTTAAGCAGCCCCAGCATTTT
NA,TRBV4-1,TRBJ1-4,NA,CASSQSTSQRVNEKLFF,TGCGCCAGCAGCCAATCAACTTCGCAGCGAGTTAATGAAAAACTGTTTTTT
NA,TRBV3-1/TRBV3-2,TRBJ1-3,few,CASSQTPRNTIYF,TGTGCCAGCAGCCAAACTCCCCGGAACACCATATATTTT
NA,TRBV21-1,TRBJ1-6,few,CASSKKGGISPLHF,TGTGCCAGCAGCAAAAAAGGGGGCATTTCACCCCTCCACTTT
NA,TRBV19,TRBJ2-3,NA,CASSIEPGGRARSTQYF,TGTGCCAGTAGTATAGAGCCGGGGGGCCGGGCAAGGAGTACGCAGTATTTT
NA,TRBV30,TRBJ2-1,NA,CAWSQLSRGQFF,TGTGCCTGGAGTCAGCTAAGCCGCGGGCAGTTCTTC
TRBD2,TRBV6-1,TRBJ2-3,NA,CASSESRTSGTDTQYF,TGTGCCAGCAGTGAATCTAGGACTAGCGGCACAGATACGCAGTATTTT
TRBD1,TRBV4-2,TRBJ1-2,NA,CASSQVPAGGSGYTF,TGTGCCAGCAGCCAAGTCCCCGCAGGGGGCTCTGGCTACACCTTC
TRBD1,TRBV6-5,TRBJ1-1,NA,CASRTRDRGTEAFF,TGTGCCAGCAGAACCAGGGACAGGGGCACTGAAGCTTTCTTT
TRBD2,TRBV3-1/TRBV3-2,TRBJ2-1,NA,CASSQGRGRAGEQFF,TGTGCCAGCAGCCAAGGCCGCGGGAGGGCCGGTGAGCAGTTCTTC
NA,TRBV11-2,TRBJ2-7,NA,CASSSFAGNPYEQYF,TGTGCCAGCAGCTCCTTCGCGGGAAACCCCTACGAGCAGTACTTC
NA,TRBV24-1,TRBJ1-2,NA,CATSDLRQGTYGYTF,TGTGCCACCAGTGATTTAAGGCAGGGAACCTATGGCTACACCTTC
NA,TRBV30,TRBJ1-1,NA,CAAWRSNTEAFF,TGTGCCGCCTGGCGGTCGAACACTGAAGCTTTCTTT
NA,TRBV10-1,TRBJ2-2,NA,CASSSPANTGELFF,TGCGCCAGCAGCTCCCCAGCGAACACCGGGGAGCTGTTTTTT
NA,TRBV5-1,TRBJ2-3,once,CASSLEGDTQYF,TGCGCCAGCAGCTTGGAGGGGGATACGCAGTATTTT
NA,TRBV18,TRBJ1-2,NA,CASSPDGEDGYTF,TGTGCCAGCTCACCCGACGGTGAGGATGGCTACACCTTC
NA,TRBV4-2,TRBJ1-5,few,CASSQALGGNSNQPQHF,TGTGCCAGCAGCCAAGCCCTGGGAGGAAATAGCAATCAGCCCCAGCATTTT
TRBD1,TRBV2,TRBJ1-4,once,CASSGQGSGEKLFF,TGTGCCAGCAGCGGACAGGGTTCGGGTGAAAAACTGTTTTTT
NA,TRBV7-2,TRBJ2-7,NA,CASSFAQGPYEQYF,TGTGCCAGCAGCTTTGCCCAGGGGCCCTACGAGCAGTACTTC